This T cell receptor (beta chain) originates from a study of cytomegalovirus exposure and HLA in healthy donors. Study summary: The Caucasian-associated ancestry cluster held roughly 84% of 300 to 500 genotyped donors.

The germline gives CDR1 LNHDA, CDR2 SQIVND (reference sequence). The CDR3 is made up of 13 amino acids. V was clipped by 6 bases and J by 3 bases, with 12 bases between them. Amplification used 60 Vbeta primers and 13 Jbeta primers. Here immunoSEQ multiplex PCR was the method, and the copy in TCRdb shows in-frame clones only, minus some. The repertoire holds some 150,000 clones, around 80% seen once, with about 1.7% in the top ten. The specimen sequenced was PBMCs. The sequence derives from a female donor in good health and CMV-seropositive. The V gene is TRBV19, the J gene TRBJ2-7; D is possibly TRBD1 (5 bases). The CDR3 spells CASRPTGFYEQYF. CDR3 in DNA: TGTGCCAGTAGGCCAACAGGTTTCTACGAGCAGTACTTC.